The 11 T cell receptor beta chains below were found in one sample sequenced in a study of technical replicates of blood from a handful of donors. Only in-frame clones appear in the TCRdb table, and some are missing; sequencing was by immunoSEQ multiplex PCR. The sample holds around 100,000 clones; nearly 96% are singletons and the top ten take approximately 0.21%. Sequencing was performed on T cells isolated from PBMCs. The receptors here all came from a human donor in good health.

This clone was picked up one time. V gene TRBV28 combines with J gene TRBJ1-2, with 10 bases identical to TRBD1. Germline CDR1 reads MDHEN; CDR2 reads SYDVKM. This CDR3 spans 13 amino acids. V lost 6 bases to trimming and J lost 8 bases; unmatched junction nucleotides: 6. The CDR3 spells CASRRGDRGGYTF. The CDR3 DNA is TGTGCCAGCAGAAGGGGGGACAGGGGCGGCTACACCTTC.

The rearrangement links TRBV5-4 to TRBJ2-1; D call uncertain. The CDR3 covers 13 residues. Germline assignment: CDR1 SGHNT and CDR2 YYREEE (reference sequence). With 1 base removed from V and 7 bases from J, the gap between germline ends came to 9 bases. The CDR3 spells CASSLSEINEQFF. Here the CDR3 DNA reads TGTGCCAGCAGCTTGTCCGAGATTAATGAGCAGTTCTTC.

The chain is built from TRBV2 and TRBJ2-5; the match to TRBD1 covers 7 bases. Germline V gene sequence: CDR1 SNHLY, CDR2 FYNNEI. The CDR3 is 16 residues long. J gave up 0 bases and V 0 bases, and 4 bases lay outside the gene matches. The CDR3 nucleotides read TGTGCCAGCAGTGAAGCCGGCAGGGGGTACCAAGAGACCCAGTACTTC. Its protein product is CASSEAGRGYQETQYF.

This clone was recorded only once. The chain has TRBV27 and TRBJ2-6; D call uncertain. V shed 6 bases and J shed 2 bases, with 5 bases lying between them. Looked up from germline, CDR1 is MNHEY and CDR2 is SMNVEV (reference sequence). This CDR3 has 13 residues. The CDR3 protein is CASSATGANVLTF. The CDR3 region has the DNA TGTGCCAGCAGCGCGACTGGGGCCAACGTCCTGACTTTC.

The CDR3 sequence is CSARGPGAFF. The CDR3 DNA reads TGCAGTGCTAGGGGCCCCGGAGCTTTCTTT. The chain couples TRBV20-1 to TRBJ1-1; D not certain. Trimming cost V 3 bases and J 10 bases, with 9 bases left between them. The CDR3 totals 10 residues. Germline V lookup: CDR1 DFQATT, CDR2 SNEGSKA (reference sequence).

This rearrangement joins TRBV29-1 to TRBJ2-1, with D tentatively TRBD1 (6 bases). V was pared by 2 bases and J by 6 bases, with 17 bases between. The germline V gene encodes CDR1 SQVTM and CDR2 ANQGSEA. The CDR3 contains 15 residues. CDR3 DNA sequence: TGCAGCGTTGAAATTCGTGACAGGCTGTTCAATGAGCAGTTCTTC. Residues: CSVEIRDRLFNEQFF.

The table lists this clone with a count of one. The chain has TRBV27 and TRBJ1-1; 7 nucleotides match TRBD1. Germline values: CDR1 MNHEY, CDR2 SMNVEV (reference sequence). V lost 1 base, J lost 1 base, and 3 bases stayed unmatched. This CDR3 contains 15 residues. The DNA for the CDR3 is TGTGCCAGCAGTTTATTTCCAGGGGGGAACACTGAAGCTTTCTTT. Translated, it gives CASSLFPGGNTEAFF.

The CDR3 reads CASSLHRESYEQYF. CDR3 sequence (DNA): TGTGCCAGCAGCTTACATCGGGAGTCCTACGAGCAGTACTTC. This chain joins TRBV7-2 and TRBJ2-7, with D perhaps matching TRBD2 (6 bases). The CDR3 runs to 14 residues. V shed 2 bases and J shed 1 base, with 9 bases lying between them. Per the germline V gene, CDR1 is SGHTA and CDR2 is FQGNSA.

The rearrangement uses TRBV2 and TRBJ2-5; 7 bases agree with TRBD1. The CDR3 contains 14 residues. Germline CDR1 is SNHLY and CDR2 is FYNNEI. The junction had 10 bases not matched to a gene; V was cut back by 9 bases and J by 3 bases. The CDR3 nucleotides are TGTGCCAGTACTAGGACCGGGACAGAAGAGACCCAGTACTTC. This translates into CASTRTGTEETQYF.

This sequence joins TRBV5-1 and TRBJ1-1, with D maybe TRBD1 (6 bases). The germline V gene has CDR1 SGHRS and CDR2 YFSETQ. This CDR3 region has 17 residues. Between the trimmed V and J ends, which lost 0 bases and 5 bases, there was a span of 20 bases. This CDR3 reads CASSLVVRGARKTEAFF. The CDR3 DNA reads TGCGCCAGCAGCTTGGTGGTCAGGGGCGCAAGGAAAACTGAAGCTTTCTTT.

The chain recombines TRBV29-1 with TRBJ1-1; 11 bases fit TRBD1. Trimming took 6 bases from V and 5 from J; bases not matched to a gene: 14. Germline CDR1 and CDR2: SQVTM and ANQGSEA. This CDR3 spans 16 amino acids. The CDR3 bases are TGCAGCGTCTCCGGGACAGGGGGGGGTGAAGCGACTGAAGCTTTCTTT. Protein product: CSVSGTGGGEATEAFF.